This TCR beta chain came from a study of blood T cell repertoires in COVID-19. The repertoire was sequenced with immunoSEQ multiplex PCR; TCRdb's copy has only in-frame clones and lacks some. The data show 15,000 to 20,000 clones, over 80% seen once. V trimming: 5 bases; J trimming: 6 bases; junction bases outside the gene matches: 8. Germline loops: CDR1 SGHNT, CDR2 YYREEE (reference sequence). The CDR3 totals 14 residues. The source is a human donor in a cohort sampled during active COVID-19. The genes are TRBV5-4 and TRBJ1-2; 9 bases are shared with TRBD1. Sequenced: peripheral blood. CDR3 sequence (DNA): TGTGCCAGCAGAATCTGGGACAGGGCCAATGGCTACACCTTC. As protein: CASRIWDRANGYTF.